This is a list of T cell receptor beta chains from one sample in a study of T cell responses to AZD1222 COVID-19 vaccine. Some clones are missing from TCRdb's copy, which holds only in-frame ones; the method was immunoSEQ multiplex PCR. The sample carries approximately 98,000 clones, 86% recorded once. Sequencing used peripheral blood, obtained on day 0 of AZD1222 vaccination. The source of these receptors is an adult in good health. Each CDR3 is given with its conserved first and last residue. The D gene is left open where the match is weak. Size values are once, few and many counts, or a class for expanded clones, and some rows have none.

D gene | J gene | V gene | clone size | CDR3 DNA | CDR3 protein
- | TRBJ2-5 | TRBV2 | - | TGTGCCAGCAGCGCCCCCAAGGTGGAAGAGACCCAGTACTTC | CASSAPKVEETQYF
TRBD1 | TRBJ2-1 | TRBV7-2 | - | TGTGCCAGCAGCTTAAGACAGGGGAACAATGAGCAGTTCTTC | CASSLRQGNNEQFF
TRBD1 | TRBJ1-1 | TRBV6-6 | - | TGTGCCAGCAGTTACAAGACAGGGCTGAACACTGAAGCTTTCTTT | CASSYKTGLNTEAFF
TRBD2 | TRBJ2-2 | TRBV5-4 | - | TGTGCCAGCAGCTTGAAGCTAGCGGGGGCAACCGGGGAGCTGTTTTTT | CASSLKLAGATGELFF
TRBD1 | TRBJ1-6 | TRBV5-1 | - | TGCGCCAGCAGCCAGGGCCCGGACAGGGTAGGATCACCCCTCCACTTT | CASSQGPDRVGSPLHF
TRBD2 | TRBJ2-1 | TRBV5-1 | - | TGCGCCAGCAGCTTGGAAGGGACTAGCGGGGGAGATGAGCAGTTCTTC | CASSLEGTSGGDEQFF
TRBD2 | TRBJ2-3 | TRBV28 | - | TGTGCCAGCAGTTTATTCGTCGAGTGGGCCGCTAGTCGGGAGGTCTACGGCACAGATACGCAGTATTTT | CASSLFVEWAASREVYGTDTQYF
TRBD1 | TRBJ1-2 | TRBV2 | - | TGTGCCACCATTACAGGGGGGACCGGTGGCTACACCTTC | CATITGGTGGYTF
- | TRBJ2-6 | TRBV7-3 | - | TGTGCCAGCAGCTTCCAGGGTGCTGGGGCCAACGTCCTGACTTTC | CASSFQGAGANVLTF
- | TRBJ1-5 | TRBV28 | - | TGTGCCAGCCAGGAGAGCAATCAGCCCCAGCATTTT | CASQESNQPQHF
- | TRBJ1-5 | TRBV5-4 | - | TGTGCCAGCAGCTTACCAGGGGTAGGTCAGCCCCAGCATTTT | CASSLPGVGQPQHF
- | TRBJ2-7 | TRBV6-5 | once | TGTGCCAGCCTCCTAGAATATGAGCAGTACTTC | CASLLEYEQYF
- | TRBJ1-5 | TRBV19 | once | TGTGCCAGTAGTATGGGTATTAATCAGCCCCAGCATTTT | CASSMGINQPQHF
- | TRBJ1-2 | TRBV5-1 | - | TGCGCCAGCAGCTTGGGGGATTCGGCGCGGTATGGCTACACCTTC | CASSLGDSARYGYTF
TRBD1 | TRBJ2-7 | TRBV12-3/TRBV12-4 | - | TGTGCCTGCCGGAGGACAGGGGTAGGCGAGCAGTACTTC | CACRRTGVGEQYF
- | TRBJ1-1 | TRBV7-2 | - | TGTGCCAGCAGCTTACGGCCGAACACTGAAGCTTTCTTT | CASSLRPNTEAFF
- | TRBJ1-5 | TRBV2 | - | TGTGCCAGCAGTGAAGTCTCTTTGGGGGCAGACCAGCCCCAGCATTTT | CASSEVSLGADQPQHF
TRBD1 | TRBJ1-2 | TRBV30 | - | TGTGCCTGGAGTTTCTCCCTTACAGGGGCTGGGTATGGCTACACCTTC | CAWSFSLTGAGYGYTF
TRBD1 | TRBJ1-6 | TRBV28 | - | TGTGCCAGCAGTTTATACGGACAGGGGGCTTCACCCCTCCACTTT | CASSLYGQGASPLHF
- | TRBJ2-2 | TRBV6-5 | - | TGTGCCAGCAGGAAGGAGGGTTGGGCCGGGGAGCTGTTTTTT | CASRKEGWAGELFF
TRBD2 | TRBJ2-3 | TRBV3-1/TRBV3-2 | once | TGTGCCAGCAGCCGCCCTCCGTGGCGGGGGGGCACAGATACGCAGTATTTT | CASSRPPWRGGTDTQYF
- | TRBJ2-2 | TRBV7-2 | - | TGTGCCAGCAGCTTAGGCGGATTCACCGGGGAGCTGTTTTTT | CASSLGGFTGELFF
- | TRBJ1-2 | TRBV5-8 | - | TGTGCCAGCAGCCGGTCGGGCCGGGTCTATGGCTACACCTTC | CASSRSGRVYGYTF
- | TRBJ2-7 | TRBV11-2 | - | TGTGCCAGCAGCTTCGCCGATAGCGAGCAGTACTTC | CASSFADSEQYF
TRBD1 | TRBJ2-2 | TRBV7-9 | - | TGTGCCAGCAGCTTGACAGGGGGCGGTACCGGGGAGCTGTTTTTT | CASSLTGGGTGELFF
- | TRBJ1-1 | TRBV20-1 | - | TGCAGTGCTAGTCCCGACAGTAACACTGAAGCTTTCTTT | CSASPDSNTEAFF
- | TRBJ1-2 | TRBV5-6 | - | TGCGCCAGCAGCTTTCCCGGGGTTGACTATGGCTACACCTTC | CASSFPGVDYGYTF
- | TRBJ2-3 | TRBV30 | - | TGTGCCGGTGCGGGACAGAGCACAGATACGCAGTATTTT | CAGAGQSTDTQYF
TRBD2 | TRBJ2-7 | TRBV7-6 | once | TGTGCCAGCAGCCCGGAGCTGTCTAGCGGGGACTACGAGCAGTACTTC | CASSPELSSGDYEQYF
TRBD1 | TRBJ2-2 | TRBV7-2 | - | TGTGCCAGCAGCTTATCTGGACAGGGTAACACCGGGGAGCTGTTTTTT | CASSLSGQGNTGELFF
- | TRBJ1-2 | TRBV10-1 | - | TGCGCCAGCAGAAGGTCGACAGATCCCTATGGCTACACCTTC | CASRRSTDPYGYTF
- | TRBJ2-7 | TRBV28 | - | TGTGCCAGCAGTTTTCGAGGCCGGGCCTCCTACGAGCAGTACTTC | CASSFRGRASYEQYF
- | TRBJ1-5 | TRBV5-1 | - | TGCGCCAGCAGCCTCGCCGGGGAGGGATATCAGCCCCAGCATTTT | CASSLAGEGYQPQHF
- | TRBJ1-1 | TRBV6-2/TRBV6-3 | - | TGTGCCAGCAGTTCCACGCTCGACAGATTGAACACTGAAGCTTTCTTT | CASSSTLDRLNTEAFF
- | TRBJ1-1 | TRBV12-3/TRBV12-4 | - | TGTGCCAGCAGGGGGGACACAAGCACTGAAGCTTTCTTT | CASRGDTSTEAFF
TRBD1 | TRBJ1-4 | TRBV11-2 | - | TGTGCCAGCAGCTTCGGACAGGGCTGGGATGAAAAACTGTTTTTT | CASSFGQGWDEKLFF
- | TRBJ2-4 | TRBV4-2 | - | TGTGCCAGCAGCCAAGGGCAGGCGGGGGCCAAAAACATTCAGTACTTC | CASSQGQAGAKNIQYF
- | TRBJ1-5 | TRBV28 | - | TGTGCCAGCACTGACACTCGCAATCAGCCCCAGCATTTT | CASTDTRNQPQHF
- | TRBJ1-2 | TRBV6-6 | - | TGTGCCAGCAGTGGCGGGACACCAAGACAGGACACCTTC | CASSGGTPRQDTF
TRBD1 | TRBJ1-1 | TRBV7-9 | - | TGTGCCACTAGGGAGAGGGGGCGCCCTGAAGCTTTCTTT | CATRERGRPEAFF
- | TRBJ2-7 | TRBV3-1/TRBV3-2 | - | TGTGCCAGCAGCCAATCCGGTCGCGAGCAGTACTTC | CASSQSGREQYF
- | TRBJ2-5 | TRBV6-2/TRBV6-3 | - | TGTGCCAGCAGTTACGGACTAGAGACCCAGTACTTC | CASSYGLETQYF
- | TRBJ1-5 | TRBV7-3 | - | TGTGCCAGCCAACCCGGGGGTATTATGGAGCCCCAGCATTTT | CASQPGGIMEPQHF
TRBD2 | TRBJ2-5 | TRBV4-3 | many | TGCGCCAGCAGCCCCCTTTGTCGGGACTACCACTGGTCTCCCCAAGAGACCCAGTACTTC | CASSPLCRDYHWSPQETQYF
- | TRBJ2-7 | TRBV5-5 | - | TGTGCCAGCAGCACGCAGGGGCCTCACTACGAGCAGTACTTC | CASSTQGPHYEQYF
- | TRBJ2-3 | TRBV4-2 | - | TGTGCCAGCAGCCAAGTGAGGGGCAGCACAGATACGCAGTATTTT | CASSQVRGSTDTQYF
- | TRBJ1-6 | TRBV27 | once | TGTGCCAGCACCCGAGGGGATTTCTCCTATAATTCACCCCTCCACTTT | CASTRGDFSYNSPLHF
TRBD2 | TRBJ2-7 | TRBV6-1 | few | TGTGCCAGCAGTGAAGCGGGAAGCGGGGGGGCCCGCGGGCAGTACTTC | CASSEAGSGGARGQYF
- | TRBJ1-2 | TRBV6-5 | few | TGTGCCAGCAGTTACTCTAAGGGGTTCTATGGCTACACCTTC | CASSYSKGFYGYTF
TRBD1 | TRBJ1-5 | TRBV6-2/TRBV6-3 | - | TGTGCCAGCAGTGGAGCCGGGACAGGGGCACTCCGCAGCAATCAGCCCCAGCATTTT | CASSGAGTGALRSNQPQHF
- | TRBJ1-4 | TRBV25-1 | once | TGTGCCAGCGGATCTAACACCGAGGAGGGTAATGAAAAACTGTTTTTT | CASGSNTEEGNEKLFF